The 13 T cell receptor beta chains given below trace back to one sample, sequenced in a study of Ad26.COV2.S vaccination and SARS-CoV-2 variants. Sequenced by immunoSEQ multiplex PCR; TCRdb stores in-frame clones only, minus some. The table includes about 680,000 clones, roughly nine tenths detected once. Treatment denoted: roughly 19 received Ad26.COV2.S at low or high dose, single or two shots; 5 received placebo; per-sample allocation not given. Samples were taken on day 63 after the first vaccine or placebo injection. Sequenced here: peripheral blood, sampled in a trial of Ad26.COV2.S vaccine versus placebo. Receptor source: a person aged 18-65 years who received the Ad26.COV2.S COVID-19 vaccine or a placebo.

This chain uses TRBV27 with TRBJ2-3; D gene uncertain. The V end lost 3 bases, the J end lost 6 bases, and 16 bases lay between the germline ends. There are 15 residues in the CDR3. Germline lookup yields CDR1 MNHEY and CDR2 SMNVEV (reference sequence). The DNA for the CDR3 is TGTGCCAGCAGTTTTGAGGACCCCCTTAGGGATACGCAGTATTTT. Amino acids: CASSFEDPLRDTQYF.

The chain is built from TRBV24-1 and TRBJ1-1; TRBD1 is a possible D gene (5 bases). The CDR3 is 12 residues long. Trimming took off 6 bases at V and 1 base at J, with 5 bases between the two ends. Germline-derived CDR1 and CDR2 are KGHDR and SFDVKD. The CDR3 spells CATSQGNTEAFF. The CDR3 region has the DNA TGTGCCACCAGTCAGGGGAACACTGAAGCTTTCTTT.

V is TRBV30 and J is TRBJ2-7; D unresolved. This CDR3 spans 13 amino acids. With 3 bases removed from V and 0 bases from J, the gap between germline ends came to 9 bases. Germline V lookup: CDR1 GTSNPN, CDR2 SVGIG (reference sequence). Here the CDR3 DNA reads TGTGCCTGGAGCGCTTGGAGCTCCTACGAGCAGTACTTC. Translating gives CAWSAWSSYEQYF.

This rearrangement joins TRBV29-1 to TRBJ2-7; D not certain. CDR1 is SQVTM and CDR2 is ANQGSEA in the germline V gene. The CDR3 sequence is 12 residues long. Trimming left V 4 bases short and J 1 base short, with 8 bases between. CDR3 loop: CSVGWGSYEQYF. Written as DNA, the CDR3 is TGCAGCGTTGGGTGGGGATCCTACGAGCAGTACTTC.

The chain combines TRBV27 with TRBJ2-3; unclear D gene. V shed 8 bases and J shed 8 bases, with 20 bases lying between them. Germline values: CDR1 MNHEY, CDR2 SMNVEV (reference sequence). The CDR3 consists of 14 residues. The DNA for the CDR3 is TGTGCCAGCGAGCCCGGTAGTGCACGAGGTACGCAGTATTTT. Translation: CASEPGSARGTQYF.

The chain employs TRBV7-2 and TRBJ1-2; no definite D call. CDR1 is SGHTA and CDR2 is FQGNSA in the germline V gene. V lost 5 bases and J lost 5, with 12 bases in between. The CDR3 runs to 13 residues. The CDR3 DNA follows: TGTGCCAGCAGCCTCAATCGGCGGTATGGCTACACCTTC. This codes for CASSLNRRYGYTF.

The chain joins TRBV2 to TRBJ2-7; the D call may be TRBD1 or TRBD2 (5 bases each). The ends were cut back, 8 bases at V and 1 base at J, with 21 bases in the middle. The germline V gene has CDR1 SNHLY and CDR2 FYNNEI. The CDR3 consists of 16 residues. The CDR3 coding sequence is TGTGCCAGCCATCCGGAGAGGGGCGACCCATCCTACGAGCAGTACTTC. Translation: CASHPERGDPSYEQYF.

CDR3 sequence: CSGGPLNTEAFF. CDR3 DNA sequence: TGCAGCGGCGGCCCCTTGAACACTGAAGCTTTCTTT. This chain connects TRBV29-1 to TRBJ1-1; no clear D gene. The CDR3 is 12 amino acids. Germline V gives CDR1 SQVTM, CDR2 ANQGSEA. Trimming left V 7 bases short and J 0 bases short, with 9 bases between.

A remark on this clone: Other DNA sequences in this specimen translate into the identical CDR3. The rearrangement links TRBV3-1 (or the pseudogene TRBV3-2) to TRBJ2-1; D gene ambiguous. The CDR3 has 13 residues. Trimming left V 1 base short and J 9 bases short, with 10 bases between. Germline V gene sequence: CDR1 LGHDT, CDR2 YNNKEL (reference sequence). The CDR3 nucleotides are TGTGCCAGCAGCCAAGTTGAGCGAAGTGAGCAGTTCTTC. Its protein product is CASSQVERSEQFF.

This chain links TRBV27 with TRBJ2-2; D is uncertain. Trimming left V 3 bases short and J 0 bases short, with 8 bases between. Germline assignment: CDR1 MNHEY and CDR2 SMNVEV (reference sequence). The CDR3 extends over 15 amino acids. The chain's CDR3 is CASSFAYTNTGELFF. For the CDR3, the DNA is TGTGCCAGCAGTTTTGCCTACACGAACACCGGGGAGCTGTTTTTT.

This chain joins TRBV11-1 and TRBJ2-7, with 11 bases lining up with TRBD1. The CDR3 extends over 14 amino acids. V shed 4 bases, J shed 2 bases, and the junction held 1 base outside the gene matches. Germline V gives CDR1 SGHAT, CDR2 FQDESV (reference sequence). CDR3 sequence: CASSWGQGAYEQYF. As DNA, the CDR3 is TGTGCCAGCAGCTGGGGACAGGGGGCCTACGAGCAGTACTTC. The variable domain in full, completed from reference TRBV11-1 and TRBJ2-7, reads EAEVAQSPRYKITEKSQAVAFWCDPISGHATLYWYRQILGQGPELLVQFQDESVVDDSQLPKDRFSAERLKGVDSTLKIQPAELGDSAMYLCASSWGQGAYEQYFGPGTRLTVT.

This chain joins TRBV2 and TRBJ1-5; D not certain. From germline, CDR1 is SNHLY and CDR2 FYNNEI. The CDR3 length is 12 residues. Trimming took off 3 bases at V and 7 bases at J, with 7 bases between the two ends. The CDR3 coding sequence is TGTGCCAGCAGTGAGACCGGGCAGCCCCAGCATTTT. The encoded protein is CASSETGQPQHF. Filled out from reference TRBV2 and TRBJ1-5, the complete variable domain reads EPEVTQTPSHQVTQMGQEVILRCVPISNHLYFYWYRQILGQKVEFLVSFYNNEISEKSEIFDDQFSVERPDGSNFTLKIRSTKLEDSAMYFCASSETGQPQHFGDGTRLSIL.

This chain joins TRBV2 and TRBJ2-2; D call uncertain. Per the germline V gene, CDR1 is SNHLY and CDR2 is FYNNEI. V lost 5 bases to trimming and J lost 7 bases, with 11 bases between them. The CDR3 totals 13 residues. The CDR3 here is CASSRDSGGELFF. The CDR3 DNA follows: TGTGCCAGCAGTAGGGATTCCGGCGGGGAGCTGTTTTTT.